The 20 T cell receptor beta chains in this list originate from one sample, sequenced in a study of T cell changes during pregnancy in multiple sclerosis. The table came from immunoSEQ multiplex PCR; TCRdb's copy has only in-frame clones and leaves some out. This table has about 48,000 clones, around 94% appearing once. Specimen: CD4+ T cells from peripheral blood mononuclear cells, collected in the first trimester of pregnancy. Every receptor here comes from a female donor with multiple sclerosis, enrolled in a pregnancy study.

The V and J genes are TRBV29-1 and TRBJ2-5; no clear D gene. Germline loops: CDR1 SQVTM, CDR2 ANQGSEA. With 4 bases removed from V and 5 bases from J, the gap between germline ends came to 14 bases. This CDR3 contains 13 residues. CDR3: CSVGSPLRETQYF. The CDR3 DNA sequence: TGCAGCGTTGGATCTCCCCTGCGGGAGACCCAGTACTTC.

The rearrangement uses TRBV5-1 and TRBJ2-1; D is perhaps TRBD2 (7 bases). Between the trimmed V and J ends, which lost 0 bases and 9 bases, there was a span of 16 bases. The length of the CDR3 is 15 residues. From germline, CDR1 is SGHRS and CDR2 YFSETQ. CDR3 coding DNA: TGCGCCAGCAGCTTGGATTACGGGGGCGGGGGTGAGCAGTTCTTC. The encoded protein is CASSLDYGGGGEQFF.

The chain is built from TRBV18 and TRBJ1-4, with a tentative D call TRBD1 (5 bases). Looked up from germline, CDR1 is KGHSH and CDR2 is LQKENI. This CDR3 spans 14 amino acids. Trimming stripped 1 base from V and 5 bases from J, with 8 bases between. CDR3 nucleotides: TGTGCCAGCTCACCACAGGGGATAAATGAAAAACTGTTTTTT. This sequence encodes CASSPQGINEKLFF.

This rearrangement joins TRBV11-2 to TRBJ1-2; D is unresolved. V was trimmed by 1 base and J by 4 bases, leaving 7 bases between them. This CDR3 is 13 amino acids long. In germline, CDR1 is SGHAT, CDR2 FQNNGV. The CDR3 bases are TGTGCCAGCAGCTTAGGCAGTCTCTATGGCTACACCTTC. Translating gives CASSLGSLYGYTF.

The chain links TRBV6-4 to TRBJ1-1, with D perhaps TRBD1 (6 bases). This CDR3 spans 15 amino acids. Trimming left V 6 bases short and J 1 base short, with 15 bases between. The V gene's germline CDR1 is MRHNA and CDR2 SNTAGT. CDR3 coding DNA: TGTGCCAGCAGACCCGACAGGCTATCGAACACTGAAGCTTTCTTT. Translating it yields CASRPDRLSNTEAFF.

The chain uses TRBV4-1 and TRBJ1-5, with D hard to call. The CDR3 contains 15 residues. V gave up 5 bases and J gave up 1 base, with 12 bases separating them. Per germline, CDR1 MGHRA and CDR2 YSYEKL. The CDR3 nucleotides are TGCGCCAGCAGCGCTATGGCCGGGAGCAATCAGCCCCAGCATTTT. Encoded protein: CASSAMAGSNQPQHF.

V gene TRBV30 combines with J gene TRBJ2-1; 9 positions agree with TRBD1. The V gene end was trimmed by 5 bases and the J gene end by 4 bases; junction bases not matched to a gene: 0. CDR1 and CDR2 from the germline V gene are GTSNPN and SVGIG (reference sequence). This CDR3 spans 12 amino acids. CDR3 bases: TGTGCCTGGGGGACAGGGTACAATGAGCAGTTCTTC. Its protein product is CAWGTGYNEQFF.

The chain carries TRBV5-1 and TRBJ2-1, with D possibly TRBD2 on 6 matching bases. V lost 0 bases and J lost 4, with 11 bases in between. The CDR3 runs to 15 residues. The germline CDR1 and CDR2 sequences are SGHRS and YFSETQ. The CDR3 nucleotides are TGCGCCAGCAGCTTGGACGGGAGAACTTACAATGAGCAGTTCTTC. This translates into CASSLDGRTYNEQFF.

The V call is TRBV5-4, the J call TRBJ2-5; TRBD2 might be the D (6 bases). Germline-derived CDR1 and CDR2 are SGHNT and YYREEE (reference sequence). The V end was cut by 2 bases, the J end by 1 base, with 15 bases between. The CDR3 has 16 residues. The CDR3 coding sequence is TGTGCCAGCAGCTTAATGCAGGGAGGCGGCCAAGAGACCCAGTACTTC. Amino acids: CASSLMQGGGQETQYF.

This rearrangement joins TRBV2 to TRBJ2-7, with D tentatively TRBD1 (6 bases). V lost 8 bases and J lost 3, with 14 bases in between. In germline, CDR1 is SNHLY, CDR2 FYNNEI. This CDR3 is 13 amino acids long. The CDR3 DNA reads TGTGCCAGCGTGCTGGACAGACACTACGAGCAGTACTTC. This translates into CASVLDRHYEQYF.

V and J are TRBV12-5 and TRBJ1-6; 8 bases align to TRBD1. Looked up from germline, CDR1 is LGHNT and CDR2 is FRNRAP. The CDR3 has 18 amino acids. With V trimmed by 1 base and J by 6 bases, 11 bases remained unmatched. The CDR3, as DNA: TGTGCTAGTGGTTTGGACTCCAAAACAGGGGGAAGTAATTCACCCCTCCACTTT. Translated, it gives CASGLDSKTGGSNSPLHF. Based on the CDR3 plus reference TRBV12-5 and TRBJ1-6, the full variable domain is DARVTQTPRHKVTEMGQEVTMRCQPILGHNTVFWYRQTMMQGLELLAYFRNRAPLDDSGMPKDRFSAEMPDATLATLKIQPSEPRDSAVYFCASGLDSKTGGSNSPLHFGNGTRLTVT.

The chain is built from TRBV15 and TRBJ1-2; 12 bases align to TRBD1. Germline V gives CDR1 LNHNV, CDR2 YYDKDF (reference sequence). This CDR3 contains 16 residues. Germline trimming cut 6 bases from V and 1 base from J; bases unmatched to any gene: 6. The DNA of the CDR3 is TGTGCCACCAGACCGGGACAGGGGGCGGGTAACTATGGCTACACCTTC. Its translation: CATRPGQGAGNYGYTF.

The V call is TRBV12-5, the J call TRBJ1-1; 11 positions match TRBD1. The CDR3 runs 13 residues. Germline values: CDR1 LGHNT, CDR2 FRNRAP. Losses at the gene ends were 8 bases for V and 5 bases for J; bases not matched to a gene: 4. CDR3 DNA sequence: TGTGCTAGTTCCCGGGACAGGGGGACTGAAGCTTTCTTT. This codes for CASSRDRGTEAFF.

The chain employs TRBV27 and TRBJ2-5; tentatively, D is TRBD1 (6 bases). The CDR3 loop spans 15 amino acids. Germline CDR1 MNHEY, CDR2 SMNVEV (reference sequence). Trimming removed 5 bases from V and 2 bases from J, with 15 bases in between. The CDR3 region is CASSPRTAFQETQYF. For the CDR3, the DNA is TGTGCCAGCAGTCCACGGACAGCCTTTCAAGAGACCCAGTACTTC.

This clone was detected once. This chain uses TRBV9 with TRBJ1-1, with TRBD1 as a possible D gene (5 bases). This CDR3 spans 12 amino acids. Per germline, CDR1 SGDLS and CDR2 YYNGEE. The V gene lost 4 bases and the J gene lost 10 bases, with 14 bases spanning the gap. The CDR3 here is CASSPHPGGAFF. The CDR3 DNA sequence: TGTGCCAGCAGCCCACATCCGGGGGGAGCTTTCTTT.

The chain joins TRBV5-4 to TRBJ2-3; D unclear. The CDR3 contains 13 residues. The germline gives CDR1 SGHNT, CDR2 YYREEE (reference sequence). V was clipped by 6 bases and J by 6 bases, with 14 bases between them. As DNA, the CDR3 is TGTGCCAGCAATCGTCTCTCCGGGGATACGCAGTATTTT. Translating gives CASNRLSGDTQYF.

J is TRBJ2-7 and V is TRBV4-2; 8 nucleotides align to TRBD2. Germline loops: CDR1 LGHNA, CDR2 YNFKEQ. The CDR3 contains 15 residues. V was pared by 0 bases and J by 4 bases, with 5 bases of the junction left unmatched. The CDR3 loop reads CASSQDPGGPYEQYF. The CDR3 bases are TGTGCCAGCAGCCAAGATCCGGGGGGGCCGTACGAGCAGTACTTC.

This chain uses TRBV9 with TRBJ1-2; 7 positions agree with TRBD1. The CDR3 loop spans 15 amino acids. Germline-derived CDR1 and CDR2 are SGDLS and YYNGEE. The V segment lost 0 bases and the J segment 2 bases; nucleotides outside the gene matches: 4. The DNA of the CDR3 is TGTGCCAGCAGCGTAGGCCCACAGGGGAACTATGGCTACACCTTC. Translated, it gives CASSVGPQGNYGYTF.

The rearrangement joins TRBV6-5 to TRBJ1-1; a weak D match, TRBD1 (6 bases). The CDR3 runs to 16 residues. The V gene's germline CDR1 is MNHEY and CDR2 SVGAGI. Trimming pared 2 bases from V and 1 base from J, leaving 14 bases between. The CDR3 loop reads CASSYPTGKGNTEAFF. Written as DNA, the CDR3 is TGTGCCAGCAGTTACCCCACAGGGAAGGGGAACACTGAAGCTTTCTTT.

The J gene is TRBJ2-1, the V gene TRBV2; 8 bases line up with TRBD2. The CDR3 runs to 15 residues. Germline V gene lookup returns CDR1 SNHLY and CDR2 FYNNEI. Trimming removed 6 bases from V and 2 bases from J; junction bases left unmatched: 6. CDR3 in DNA: TGTGCCAGCAGCTTAGCGGGGCAGACCTACAATGAGCAGTTCTTC. As protein: CASSLAGQTYNEQFF.